This entry features one TCR beta chain sequence. What it binds is not known. With a J-beta primer mix and a sample-barcoded 5' primer, a second PCR ran about 6 to 11 cycles. TCRdb itself ran the 5' RACE reads through MiXCR, one entry per CDR3 protein. Among 650,000 to 950,000 distinct CDR3 sequences, under 45% were seen once, and the ten largest hold nearly 20%. This sample is drawn from a study of blood T cells in healthy people across ages. Study-wide results and caveats: More naive CD4+ cells and higher diversity were found in long-lived than in aged donors.

The sequence derives from a man aged 60-69 years in good health. The sample comprised blood.

CDR3 DNA: TGTGCCAGCAGCTTTGACAGGAATGAGCAGTTCTTC. It encodes CASSFDRNEQFF. The V call is TRBV5-5, the J call TRBJ2-1, with D possibly TRBD1 on 6 matching bases. This CDR3 is 12 amino acids long. Germline CDR1 and CDR2: SGHKS and YYEKEE (reference sequence). Trimming removed 2 bases at V and 7 bases at J, with 7 bases between.